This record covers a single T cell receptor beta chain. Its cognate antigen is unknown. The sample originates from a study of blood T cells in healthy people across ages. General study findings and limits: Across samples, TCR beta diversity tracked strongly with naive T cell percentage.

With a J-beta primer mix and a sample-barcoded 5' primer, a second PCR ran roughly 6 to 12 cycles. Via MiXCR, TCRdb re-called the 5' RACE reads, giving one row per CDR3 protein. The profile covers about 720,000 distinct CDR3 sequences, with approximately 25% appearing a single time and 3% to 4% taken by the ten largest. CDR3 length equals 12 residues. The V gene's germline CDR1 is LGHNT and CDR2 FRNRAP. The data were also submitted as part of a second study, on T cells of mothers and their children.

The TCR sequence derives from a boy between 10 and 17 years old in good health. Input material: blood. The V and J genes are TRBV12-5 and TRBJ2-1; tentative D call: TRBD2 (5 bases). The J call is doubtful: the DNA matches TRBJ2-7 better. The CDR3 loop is CASGSEGGEQYF. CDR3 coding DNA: TGTGCTAGTGGTTCCGAGGGTGGCGAGCAGTACTTC.